What follows is one T cell receptor (beta chain) and its context. TCRdb's copy holds only in-frame clones and misses some; the assay was immunoSEQ multiplex PCR. The table shows under 30,000 clones, with 90% occurring only once. This CDR3 is 17 amino acids long. Per germline, CDR1 SGHRS and CDR2 YFSETQ. The ends lost 4 bases at V and 2 bases at J; junction bases unmatched: 12. This entry belongs to a study of T cell changes during pregnancy in multiple sclerosis. Sequences were derived from CD8+ T cells from peripheral blood mononuclear cells, sampled in the third trimester of pregnancy. This TCR was sampled from a female donor in good health, enrolled as a control in a pregnancy study. This chain connects TRBV5-1 to TRBJ2-5; 9 bases are shared with TRBD2. The CDR3 DNA reads as TGCGCCAGCAGCCCAAGGCCAGCGGGAGGTTTACAAGAGACCCAGTACTTC. Its translation: CASSPRPAGGLQETQYF.